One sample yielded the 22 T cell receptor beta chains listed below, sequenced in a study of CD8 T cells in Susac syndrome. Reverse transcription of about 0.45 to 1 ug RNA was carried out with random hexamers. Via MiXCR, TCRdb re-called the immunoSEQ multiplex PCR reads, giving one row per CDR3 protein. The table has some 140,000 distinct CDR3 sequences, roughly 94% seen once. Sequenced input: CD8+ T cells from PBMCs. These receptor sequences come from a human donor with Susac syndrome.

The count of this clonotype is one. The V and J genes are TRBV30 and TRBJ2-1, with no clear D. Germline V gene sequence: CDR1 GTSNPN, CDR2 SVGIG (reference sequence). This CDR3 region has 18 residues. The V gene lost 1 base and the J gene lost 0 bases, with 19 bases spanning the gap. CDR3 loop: CAWSGFPAFTHSYNEQFF. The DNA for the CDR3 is TGTGCCTGGAGTGGGTTTCCCGCATTTACCCACTCCTACAATGAGCAGTTCTTC.

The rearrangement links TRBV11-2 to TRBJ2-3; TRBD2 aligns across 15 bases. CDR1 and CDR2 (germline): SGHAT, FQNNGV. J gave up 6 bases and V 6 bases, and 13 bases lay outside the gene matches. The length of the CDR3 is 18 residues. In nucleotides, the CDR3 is TGTGCCAGCAGTCCAGGGACTAGCGGGAGGATACACGGGGATACGCAGTATTTT. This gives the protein CASSPGTSGRIHGDTQYF.

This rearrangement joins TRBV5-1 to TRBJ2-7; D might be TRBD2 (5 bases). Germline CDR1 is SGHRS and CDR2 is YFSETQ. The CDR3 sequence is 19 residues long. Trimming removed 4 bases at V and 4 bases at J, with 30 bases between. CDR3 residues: CASSRPNPRPAPGCYEQYF. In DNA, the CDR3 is TGCGCCAGCAGCCGTCCAAATCCACGCCCGGCCCCGGGATGTTACGAGCAGTACTTC.

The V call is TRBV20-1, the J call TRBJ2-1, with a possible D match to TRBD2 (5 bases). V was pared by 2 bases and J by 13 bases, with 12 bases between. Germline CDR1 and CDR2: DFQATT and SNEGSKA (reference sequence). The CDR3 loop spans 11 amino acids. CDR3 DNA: TGCAGTGCTAGACTAGCCTCTCCTCAGTTCTTC. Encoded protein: CSARLASPQFF.

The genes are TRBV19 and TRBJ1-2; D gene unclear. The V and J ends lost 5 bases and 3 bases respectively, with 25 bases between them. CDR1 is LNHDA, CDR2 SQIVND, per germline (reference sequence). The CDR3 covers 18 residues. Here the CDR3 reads CASSWLRAPRRRDYGYTF. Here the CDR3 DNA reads TGTGCCAGTAGTTGGCTGAGAGCCCCCAGGCGGCGGGACTATGGCTACACCTTC.

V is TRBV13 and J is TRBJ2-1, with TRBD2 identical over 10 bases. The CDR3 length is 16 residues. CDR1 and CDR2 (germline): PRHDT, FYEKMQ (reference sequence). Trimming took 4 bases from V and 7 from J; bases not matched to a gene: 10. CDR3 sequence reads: CASSSHSGRLSNEQFF. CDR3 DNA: TGTGCCAGCAGCTCCCATAGCGGGAGGCTCTCTAATGAGCAGTTCTTC.

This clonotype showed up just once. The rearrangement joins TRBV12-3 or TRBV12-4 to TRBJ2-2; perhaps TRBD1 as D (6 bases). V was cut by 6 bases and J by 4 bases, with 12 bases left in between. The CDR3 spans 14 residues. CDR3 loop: CASSPPGVTGELFF. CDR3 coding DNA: TGTGCCAGCAGCCCCCCAGGGGTCACCGGGGAGCTGTTTTTT.

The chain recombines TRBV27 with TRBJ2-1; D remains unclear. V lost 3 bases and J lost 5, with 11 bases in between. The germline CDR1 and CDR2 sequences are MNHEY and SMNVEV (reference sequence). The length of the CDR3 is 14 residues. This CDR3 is CASSLSGWDNEQFF. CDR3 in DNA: TGTGCCAGCAGTTTGAGTGGTTGGGACAATGAGCAGTTCTTC.

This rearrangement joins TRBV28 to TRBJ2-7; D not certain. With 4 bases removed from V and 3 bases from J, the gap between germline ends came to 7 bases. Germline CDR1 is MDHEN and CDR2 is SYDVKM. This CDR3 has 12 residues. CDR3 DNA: TGTGCCAGCAGTTACTTAATCTACGAGCAGTACTTC. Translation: CASSYLIYEQYF.

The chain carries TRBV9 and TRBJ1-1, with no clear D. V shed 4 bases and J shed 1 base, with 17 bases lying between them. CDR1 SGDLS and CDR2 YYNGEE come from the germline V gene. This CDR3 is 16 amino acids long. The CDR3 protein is CASSPNPGSSNTEAFF. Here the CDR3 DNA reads TGTGCCAGCAGCCCTAATCCGGGCAGCTCGAACACTGAAGCTTTCTTT.

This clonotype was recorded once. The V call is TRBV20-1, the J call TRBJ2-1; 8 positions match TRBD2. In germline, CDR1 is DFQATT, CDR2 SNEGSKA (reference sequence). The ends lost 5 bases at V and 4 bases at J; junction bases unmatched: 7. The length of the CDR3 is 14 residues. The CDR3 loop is CSAREGRAYNEQFF. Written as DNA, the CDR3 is TGCAGTGCTCGGGAGGGCCGGGCGTACAATGAGCAGTTCTTC.

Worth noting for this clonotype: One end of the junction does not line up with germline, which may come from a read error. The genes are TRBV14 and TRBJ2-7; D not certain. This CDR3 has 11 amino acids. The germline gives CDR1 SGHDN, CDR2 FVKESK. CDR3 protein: CASSVGYEQHF. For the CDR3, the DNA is TGTGCCAGCAGCGTCGGCTACGAGCAGCACTTC.

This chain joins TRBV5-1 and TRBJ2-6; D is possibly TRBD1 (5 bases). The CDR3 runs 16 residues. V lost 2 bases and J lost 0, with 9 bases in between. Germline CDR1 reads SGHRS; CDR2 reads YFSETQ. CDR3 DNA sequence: TGCGCCAGCAGCTTTGCAGGGATCTCTGGGGCCAACGTCCTGACTTTC. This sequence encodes CASSFAGISGANVLTF.

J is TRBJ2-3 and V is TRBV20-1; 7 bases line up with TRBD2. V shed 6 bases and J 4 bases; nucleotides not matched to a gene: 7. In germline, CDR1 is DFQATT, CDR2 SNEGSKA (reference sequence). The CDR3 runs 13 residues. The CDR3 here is CSAPRGRADTQYF. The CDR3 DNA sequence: TGCAGTGCCCCTCGGGGGAGGGCAGATACGCAGTATTTT.

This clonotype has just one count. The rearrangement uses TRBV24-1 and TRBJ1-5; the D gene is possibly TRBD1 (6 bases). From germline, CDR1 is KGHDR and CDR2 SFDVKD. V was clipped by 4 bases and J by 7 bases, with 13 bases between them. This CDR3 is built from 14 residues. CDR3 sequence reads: CATSEMDSPQPQHF. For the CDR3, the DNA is TGTGCCACCAGTGAAATGGACAGTCCACAGCCCCAGCATTTT.

Written as DNA, the CDR3 is TGCGCCAGCAGCCAAAGCGGAGCGGGCTACGAGCAGTACTTC. Translating gives CASSQSGAGYEQYF. This chain joins TRBV4-1 and TRBJ2-7, with TRBD2 as a possible D gene (6 bases). Germline values: CDR1 MGHRA, CDR2 YSYEKL. V dropped 2 bases and J dropped 3 bases, with 11 bases sitting between them. The CDR3 spans 14 residues.

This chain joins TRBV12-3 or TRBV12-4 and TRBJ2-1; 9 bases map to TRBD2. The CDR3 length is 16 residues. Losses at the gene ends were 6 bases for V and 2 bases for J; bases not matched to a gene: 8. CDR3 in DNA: TGTGCCAGCAGCCCGTCGCGGGAGGGACCCTACAATGAGCAGTTCTTC. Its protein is CASSPSREGPYNEQFF.

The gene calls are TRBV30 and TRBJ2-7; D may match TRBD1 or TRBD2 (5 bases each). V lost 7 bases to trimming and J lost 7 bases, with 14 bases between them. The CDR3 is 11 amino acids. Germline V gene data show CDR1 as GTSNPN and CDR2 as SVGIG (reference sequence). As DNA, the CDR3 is TGTGCCTATCTAGGGACGAATGAGCAGTACTTC. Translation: CAYLGTNEQYF.

The CDR3 loop reads CSVEDTEIDTQYF. Written as DNA, the CDR3 is TGCAGCGTTGAAGATACCGAGATAGATACGCAGTATTTT. V gene TRBV29-1 combines with J gene TRBJ2-3; D is unclear. V shed 0 bases and J shed 5 bases, with 9 bases lying between them. Germline values: CDR1 SQVTM, CDR2 ANQGSEA. This CDR3 has 13 amino acids.

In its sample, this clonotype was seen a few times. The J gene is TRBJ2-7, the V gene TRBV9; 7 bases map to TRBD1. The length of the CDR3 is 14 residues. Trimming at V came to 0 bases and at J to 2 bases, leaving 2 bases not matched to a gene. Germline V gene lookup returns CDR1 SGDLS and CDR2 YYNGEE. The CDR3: CASSVAGTAYEQYF. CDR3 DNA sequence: TGTGCCAGCAGCGTAGCCGGGACAGCCTACGAGCAGTACTTC.

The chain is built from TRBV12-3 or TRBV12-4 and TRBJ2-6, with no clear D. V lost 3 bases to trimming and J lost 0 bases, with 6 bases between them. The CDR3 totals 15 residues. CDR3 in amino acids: CASSLSSSGANVLTF. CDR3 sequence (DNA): TGTGCCAGCAGTTTGAGTAGCTCTGGGGCCAACGTCCTGACTTTC.

For the CDR3, the DNA is TGCAGCGTTGAAGAGCCCACTGGGAACTATGGCTACACCTTC. This translates into CSVEEPTGNYGYTF. The rearrangement joins TRBV29-1 to TRBJ1-2, with D unclear. The CDR3 is made up of 14 amino acids. V lost 0 bases, J lost 2 bases, and 10 bases lay in between. Per the germline V gene, CDR1 is SQVTM and CDR2 is ANQGSEA. The full variable domain, its missing parts supplied by reference TRBV29-1 and TRBJ1-2, is SAVISQKPSRDICQRGTSLTIQCQVDSQVTMMFWYRQQPGQSLTLIATANQGSEATYESGFVIDKFPISRPNLTFSTLTVSNMSPEDSSIYLCSVEEPTGNYGYTFGSGTRLTVV.